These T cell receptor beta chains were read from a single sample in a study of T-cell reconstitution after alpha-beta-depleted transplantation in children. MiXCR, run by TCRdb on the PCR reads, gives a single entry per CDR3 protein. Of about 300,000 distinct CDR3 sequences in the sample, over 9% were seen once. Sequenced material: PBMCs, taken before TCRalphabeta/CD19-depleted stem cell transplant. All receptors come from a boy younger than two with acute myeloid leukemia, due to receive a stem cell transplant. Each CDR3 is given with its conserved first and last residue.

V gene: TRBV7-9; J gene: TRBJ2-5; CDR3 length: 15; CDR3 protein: CASSPGAAGGETQYF
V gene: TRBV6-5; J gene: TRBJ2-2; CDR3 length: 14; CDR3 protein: CASSYARNTGELFF
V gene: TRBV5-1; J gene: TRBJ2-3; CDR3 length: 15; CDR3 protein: CASSREDSRTDTQYF
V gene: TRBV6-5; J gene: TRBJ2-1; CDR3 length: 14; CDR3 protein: CASSYSFRGNEQFF
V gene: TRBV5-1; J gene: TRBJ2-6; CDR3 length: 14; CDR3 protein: CASSLGGRANVLTF
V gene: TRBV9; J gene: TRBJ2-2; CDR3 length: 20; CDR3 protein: CASSVVNSSTGGLNTGELFF
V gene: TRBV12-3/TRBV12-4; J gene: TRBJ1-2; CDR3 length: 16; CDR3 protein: CASSFPRDLRSGGYTF
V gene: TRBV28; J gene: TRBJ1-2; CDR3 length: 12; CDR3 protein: CASSPGGHGYTF
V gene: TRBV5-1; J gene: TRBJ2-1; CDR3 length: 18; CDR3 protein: CASSRGLAGGPPHNEQFF
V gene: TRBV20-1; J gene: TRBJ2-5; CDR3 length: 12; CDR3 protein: CSARFLMGTQYF
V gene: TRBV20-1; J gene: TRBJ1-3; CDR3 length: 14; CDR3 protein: CSARAGEGGNTIYF
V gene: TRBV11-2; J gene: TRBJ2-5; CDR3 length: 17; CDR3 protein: CASSVGTSGGAGETQYF
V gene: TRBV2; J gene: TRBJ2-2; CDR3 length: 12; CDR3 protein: CASSGETGELFF
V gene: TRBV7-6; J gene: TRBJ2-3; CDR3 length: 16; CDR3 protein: CASSPYRDRGRDTQYF
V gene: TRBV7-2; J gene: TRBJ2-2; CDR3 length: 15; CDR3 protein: CASSLLAGPAGELFF
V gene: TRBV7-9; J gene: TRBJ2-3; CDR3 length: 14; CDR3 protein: CASSLDGFTDTQYF
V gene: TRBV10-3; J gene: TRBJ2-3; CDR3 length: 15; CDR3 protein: CAIRPHLRGTDTQYF
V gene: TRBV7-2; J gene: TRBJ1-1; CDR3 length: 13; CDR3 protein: CASSLDGRLEAFF
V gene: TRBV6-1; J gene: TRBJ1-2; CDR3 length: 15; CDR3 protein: CASRVNTGEGYGYTF
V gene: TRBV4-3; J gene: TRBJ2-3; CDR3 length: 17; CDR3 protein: CASSQFAGGGRADTQYF
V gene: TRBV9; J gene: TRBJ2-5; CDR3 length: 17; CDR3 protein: CASSVVPARAGQETQYF
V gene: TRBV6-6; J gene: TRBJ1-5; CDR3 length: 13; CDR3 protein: CASSGEDIAPQHF
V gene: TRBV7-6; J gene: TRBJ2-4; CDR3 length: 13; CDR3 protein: CASSLTRENIQYF
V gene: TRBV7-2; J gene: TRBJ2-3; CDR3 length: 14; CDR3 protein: CASSLGPSTDTQYF